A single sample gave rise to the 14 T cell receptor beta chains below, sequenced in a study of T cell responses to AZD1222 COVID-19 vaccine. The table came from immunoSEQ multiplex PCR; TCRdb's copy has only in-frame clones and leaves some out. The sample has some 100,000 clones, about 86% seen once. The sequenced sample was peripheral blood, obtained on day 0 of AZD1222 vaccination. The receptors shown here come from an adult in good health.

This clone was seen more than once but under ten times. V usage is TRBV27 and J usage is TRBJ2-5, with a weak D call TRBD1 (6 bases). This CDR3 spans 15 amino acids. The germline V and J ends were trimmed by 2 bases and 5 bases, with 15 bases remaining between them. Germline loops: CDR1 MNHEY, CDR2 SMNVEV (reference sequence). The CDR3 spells CASSLRQDPRETQYF. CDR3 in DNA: TGTGCCAGCAGTTTAAGACAGGATCCTCGGGAGACCCAGTACTTC.

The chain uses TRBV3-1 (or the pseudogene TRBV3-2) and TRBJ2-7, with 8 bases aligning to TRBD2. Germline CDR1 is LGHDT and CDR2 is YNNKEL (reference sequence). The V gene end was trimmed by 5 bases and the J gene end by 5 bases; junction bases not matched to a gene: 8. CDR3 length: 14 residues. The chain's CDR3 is CASSKLAAEDEQYF. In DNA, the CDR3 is TGTGCCAGCAGCAAACTAGCGGCTGAGGACGAGCAGTACTTC.

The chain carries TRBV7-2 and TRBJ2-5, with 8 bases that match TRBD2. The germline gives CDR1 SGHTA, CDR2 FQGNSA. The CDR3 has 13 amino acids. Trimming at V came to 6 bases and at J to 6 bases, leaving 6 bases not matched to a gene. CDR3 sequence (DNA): TGTGCCAGCAGTGACCGACTAGCGAAGACCCAGTACTTC. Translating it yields CASSDRLAKTQYF.

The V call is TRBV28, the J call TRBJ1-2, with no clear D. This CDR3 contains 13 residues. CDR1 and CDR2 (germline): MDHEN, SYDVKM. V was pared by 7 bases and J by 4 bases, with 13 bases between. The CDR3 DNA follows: TGTGCCAGCACTTCGTCCGGAATCTATGGCTACACCTTC. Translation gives CASTSSGIYGYTF.

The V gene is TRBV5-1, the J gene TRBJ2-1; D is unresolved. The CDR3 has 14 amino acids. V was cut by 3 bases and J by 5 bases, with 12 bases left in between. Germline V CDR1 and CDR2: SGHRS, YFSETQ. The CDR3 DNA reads TGCGCCAGCAGCTCCCCTGGACGGGACAATGAGCAGTTCTTC. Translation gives CASSSPGRDNEQFF.

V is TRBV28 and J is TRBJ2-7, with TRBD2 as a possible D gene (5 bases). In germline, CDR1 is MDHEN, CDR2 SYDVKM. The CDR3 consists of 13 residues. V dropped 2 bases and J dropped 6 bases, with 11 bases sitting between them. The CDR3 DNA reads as TGTGCCAGCAGTTTAGTAAGGAGGTTCGAGCAGTACTTC. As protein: CASSLVRRFEQYF.

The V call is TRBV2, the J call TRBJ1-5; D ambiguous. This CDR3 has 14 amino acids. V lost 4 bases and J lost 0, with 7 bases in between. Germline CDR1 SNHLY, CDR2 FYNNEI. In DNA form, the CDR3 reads TGTGCCAGCAGTGTCCGGGGTAGCAATCAGCCCCAGCATTTT. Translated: CASSVRGSNQPQHF.

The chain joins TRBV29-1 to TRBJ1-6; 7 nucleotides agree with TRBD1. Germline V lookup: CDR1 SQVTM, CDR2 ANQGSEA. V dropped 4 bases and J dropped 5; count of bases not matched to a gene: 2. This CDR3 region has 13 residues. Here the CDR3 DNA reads TGCAGCGTTGCGGGGACAGATAATTCACCCCTCCACTTT. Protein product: CSVAGTDNSPLHF.

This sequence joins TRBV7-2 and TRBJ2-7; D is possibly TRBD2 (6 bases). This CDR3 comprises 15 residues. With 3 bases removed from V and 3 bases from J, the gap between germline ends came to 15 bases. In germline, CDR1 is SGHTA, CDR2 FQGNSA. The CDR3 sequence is CASSLRAEGNYEQYF. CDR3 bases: TGTGCCAGCAGCTTGAGGGCGGAGGGAAACTACGAGCAGTACTTC.

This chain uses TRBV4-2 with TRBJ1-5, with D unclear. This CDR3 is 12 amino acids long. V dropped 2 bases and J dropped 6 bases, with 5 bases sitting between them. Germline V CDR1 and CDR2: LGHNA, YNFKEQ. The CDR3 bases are TGTGCCAGCAGCCAACCGGGTCAGCCCCAGCATTTT. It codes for CASSQPGQPQHF.

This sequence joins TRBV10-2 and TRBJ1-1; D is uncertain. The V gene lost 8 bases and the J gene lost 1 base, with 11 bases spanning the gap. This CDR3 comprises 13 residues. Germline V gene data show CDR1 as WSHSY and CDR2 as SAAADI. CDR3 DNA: TGCGCCAGCTCGGTAGGGCCGAACACTGAAGCTTTCTTT. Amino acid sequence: CASSVGPNTEAFF.

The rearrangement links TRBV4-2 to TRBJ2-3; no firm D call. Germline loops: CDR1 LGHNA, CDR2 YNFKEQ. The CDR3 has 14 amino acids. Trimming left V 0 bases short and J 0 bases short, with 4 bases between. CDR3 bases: TGTGCCAGCAGCCAAGACGGCAGCACAGATACGCAGTATTTT. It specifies CASSQDGSTDTQYF.

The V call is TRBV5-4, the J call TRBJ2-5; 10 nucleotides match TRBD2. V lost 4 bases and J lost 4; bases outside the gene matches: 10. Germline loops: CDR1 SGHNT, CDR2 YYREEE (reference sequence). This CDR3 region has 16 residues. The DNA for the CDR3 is TGTGCCAGCAGCCATAAGCGGGAGGGCCGGGGAGAGACCCAGTACTTC. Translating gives CASSHKREGRGETQYF.

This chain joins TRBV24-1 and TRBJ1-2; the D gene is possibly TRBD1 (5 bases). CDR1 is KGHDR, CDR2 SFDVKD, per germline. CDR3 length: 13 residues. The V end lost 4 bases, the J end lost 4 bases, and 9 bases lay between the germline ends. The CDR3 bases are TGTGCCACCAGTGACCTGACAGCCTATGGCTACACCTTC. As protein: CATSDLTAYGYTF.